One and the same sample provided the 10 T cell receptor beta chains below, sequenced in a study of T cells in Graves' hyperthyroidism and ophthalmopathy. Amplification yielded TCR beta CDR3 regions, with RNA transcripts as the source. HTBI primers were used for first-round RT-PCR of the TCR CDR3. One entry per CDR3 protein results from TCRdb running MiXCR on the multiplex PCR reads. The profile shows 350,000 or so distinct CDR3 sequences, roughly 21% of them singletons. The sequenced material came from blood. These receptors all stem from a woman between 50 and 59 years old with Graves' hyperthyroidism.

In its sample, this clonotype was seen many times. V gene TRBV6-1 combines with J gene TRBJ1-1; D not resolved. Germline loops: CDR1 MNHNS, CDR2 SASEGT. Trimming took 4 bases from V and 4 from J, leaving 22 bases between them. CDR3 length: 17 residues. The CDR3 region is CASSGVPGAHFATEAFF. DNA of the CDR3: TGTGCCAGCAGTGGCGTCCCGGGAGCCCATTTTGCCACTGAAGCTTTCTTT.

This clonotype has at least ten counts. A much larger clone is a single base away; this may be a read error. The rearrangement links TRBV3-1 to TRBJ2-3, with D possibly being TRBD1 or TRBD2 (5 bases each). Per the germline V gene, CDR1 is LGHDT and CDR2 is YNNKEL (reference sequence). The CDR3 has 17 residues. CDR3 sequence: CTSSQDWGSGGTDTQYF. CDR3 coding DNA: TGTACCAGCAGCCAAGATTGGGGCTCCGGAGGTACAGATACGCAGTATTTT.

This chain links TRBV27 with TRBJ2-7; D ambiguous. The germline V and J ends were trimmed by 6 bases and 3 bases, with 9 bases remaining between them. From germline, CDR1 is MNHEY and CDR2 SMNVEV (reference sequence). The CDR3 is made up of 12 amino acids. The CDR3 is CASSGGFYEQYF. CDR3 nucleotides: TGTGCCAGCAGCGGTGGTTTCTACGAGCAGTACTTC.

This clonotype was counted many times. This chain links TRBV30 with TRBJ2-2, with 10 bases matching TRBD2. Germline trimming cut 8 bases from V and 8 bases from J; bases unmatched to any gene: 17. The CDR3 length is 16 residues. Germline V lookup: CDR1 GTSNPN, CDR2 SVGIG (reference sequence). The CDR3 nucleotides read TGTGCCACTCAAAAACCCCCCCTAGCGGGAGCTGGGGAGCTGTTTTTT. This codes for CATQKPPLAGAGELFF.

This clonotype was observed at least ten times. The chain is built from TRBV7-3 and TRBJ2-2; 8 positions agree with TRBD1. V was pared by 4 bases and J by 3 bases, with 4 bases of the junction left unmatched. The CDR3 length is 15 residues. CDR1 SGHTA and CDR2 FQGTGA come from the germline V gene. Here the CDR3 reads CASSSGTGHTGELFF. The CDR3 bases are TGTGCCAGCAGCTCCGGGACAGGTCACACCGGGGAGCTGTTTTTT. The full variable domain, with the rest looked up from reference TRBV7-3 and TRBJ2-2, is GAGVSQTPSNKVTEKGKYVELRCDPISGHTALYWYRQSLGQGPEFLIYFQGTGAADDSGLPNDRFFAVRPEGSVSTLKIQRTERGDSAVYLCASSSGTGHTGELFFGEGSRLTVL.

This clonotype was seen many times. The chain has TRBV20-1 and TRBJ1-5; 7 nucleotides match TRBD1. V lost 1 base, J lost 5 bases, and 5 bases stayed unmatched. The length of the CDR3 is 14 residues. CDR1 DFQATT and CDR2 SNEGSKA come from the germline V gene (reference sequence). CDR3 region: CSARGDTGDQPQHF. The CDR3 DNA reads TGCAGTGCTAGAGGAGATACAGGGGATCAGCCCCAGCATTTT.

This clonotype was picked up many times. The chain is built from TRBV28 and TRBJ2-7; 7 nucleotides agree with TRBD1. CDR1 is MDHEN and CDR2 is SYDVKM in the germline V gene. This CDR3 has 13 amino acids. Unmatched junction bases numbered 3, after V lost 7 bases and J lost 0 bases. CDR3 coding DNA: TGTGCCAGCACTTGGACAGGCTCCTACGAGCAGTACTTC. It translates to CASTWTGSYEQYF.

This clonotype was recorded many times. The chain links TRBV27 to TRBJ1-2, with a tentative D call TRBD1 (6 bases). V gave up 4 bases and J gave up 7 bases, with 16 bases separating them. The CDR3 totals 14 residues. Germline assignment: CDR1 MNHEY and CDR2 SMNVEV (reference sequence). The CDR3 protein is CASSSLGQRSGYTF. DNA for the CDR3: TGTGCCAGCAGTTCCCTGGGACAACGGAGTGGCTACACCTTC.

The chain combines TRBV7-2 with TRBJ2-7, with D perhaps matching TRBD1 (6 bases). The CDR3 has 16 amino acids. Trimming left V 0 bases short and J 2 bases short, with 14 bases between. Per the germline V gene, CDR1 is SGHTA and CDR2 is FQGNSA. The CDR3 spells CASSLAGGPEAYEQYF. The CDR3, as DNA: TGTGCCAGCAGCTTAGCAGGGGGACCGGAAGCCTACGAGCAGTACTTC. Filled out from reference TRBV7-2 and TRBJ2-7, the complete variable domain reads GAGVSQSPSNKVTEKGKDVELRCDPISGHTALYWYRQSLGQGLEFLIYFQGNSAPDKSGLPSDRFSAERTGGSVSTLTIQRTQQEDSAVYLCASSLAGGPEAYEQYFGPGTRLTVT.

This clonotype was recorded many times. The V gene is TRBV5-4, the J gene TRBJ1-1; D unclear. The germline V gene encodes CDR1 SGHNT and CDR2 YYREEE (reference sequence). V lost 0 bases to trimming and J lost 2 bases, with 8 bases between them. The length of the CDR3 is 14 residues. The CDR3: CASSLASLNTEAFF. In DNA form, the CDR3 reads TGTGCCAGCAGCTTGGCCTCCCTAAACACTGAAGCTTTCTTT.